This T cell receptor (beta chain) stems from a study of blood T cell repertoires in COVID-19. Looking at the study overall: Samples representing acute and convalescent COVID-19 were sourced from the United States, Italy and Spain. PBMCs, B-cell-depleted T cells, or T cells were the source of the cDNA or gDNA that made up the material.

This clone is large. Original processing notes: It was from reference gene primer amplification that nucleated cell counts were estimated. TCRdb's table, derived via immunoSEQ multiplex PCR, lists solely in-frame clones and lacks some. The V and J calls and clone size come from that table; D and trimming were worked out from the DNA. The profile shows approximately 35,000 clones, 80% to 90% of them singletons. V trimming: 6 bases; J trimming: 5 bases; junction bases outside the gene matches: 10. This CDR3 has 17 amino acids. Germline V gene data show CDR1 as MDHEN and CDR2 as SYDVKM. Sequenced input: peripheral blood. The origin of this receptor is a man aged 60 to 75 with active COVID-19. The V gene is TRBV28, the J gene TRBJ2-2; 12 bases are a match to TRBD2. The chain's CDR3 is CASRELAGGPITGELFF. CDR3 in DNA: TGTGCCAGCAGGGAGCTAGCGGGAGGGCCCATAACCGGGGAGCTGTTTTTT. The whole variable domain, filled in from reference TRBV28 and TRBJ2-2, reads DVKVTQSSRYLVKRTGEKVFLECVQDMDHENMFWYRQDPGLGLRLIYFSYDVKMKEKGDIPEGYSVSREKKERFSLILESASTNQTSMYLCASRELAGGPITGELFFGEGSRLTVL.